This passage covers 10 T cell receptor beta chains from one sample sequenced in a study of CD8 T cells in ankylosing spondylitis. Regarding the study as a whole: In ankylosing spondylitis blood, a motif of eight highly homologous TCR beta variants appeared characteristic.

Which antigens these TCRs recognize remains unknown. One entry per CDR3 protein, called by TCRdb with MiXCR from the 5' RACE reads. The top ten hold approximately 7% of the sample, which has over 450,000 distinct CDR3 sequences, approximately 11% seen once. The sequenced sample consisted of blood, either unsorted or a sorted T cell fraction (not recorded which). The receptors shown here come from a male donor with ankylosing spondylitis.

There are a few counts of this clonotype. J is TRBJ2-7 and V is TRBV6-1; 7 positions match TRBD1. The CDR3 has 11 residues. V gave up 4 bases and J gave up 13 bases; unmatched junction bases: 7. CDR1 and CDR2 from the germline V gene are MNHNS and SASEGT. CDR3 sequence reads: CASSGPGQVYV. The CDR3 region has the DNA TGTGCCAGCAGTGGCCCCGGACAGGTCTACGTC.

This rearrangement joins TRBV7-9 to TRBJ2-2; 7 nucleotides match TRBD1. V lost 5 bases, J lost 7 bases, and 7 bases stayed unmatched. This CDR3 is built from 14 residues. Germline V gene data show CDR1 as SEHNR and CDR2 as FQNEAQ (reference sequence). CDR3 sequence reads: CASSPDYRGGELFF. The CDR3 DNA sequence: TGTGCCAGCAGCCCGGATTACAGGGGCGGGGAGCTGTTTTTT.

The chain joins TRBV12-3 or TRBV12-4 to TRBJ2-2, with D perhaps TRBD2 (5 bases). This CDR3 contains 17 residues. V lost 2 bases and J lost 0, with 13 bases in between. CDR3 loop: CASSLTLGVANTGELFF. The DNA of the CDR3 is TGTGCCAGCAGTTTAACCTTGGGAGTCGCGAACACCGGGGAGCTGTTTTTT.

This clonotype was observed at least ten times. This sequence joins TRBV11-2 and TRBJ2-1; D gene uncertain. Trimming pared 5 bases from V and 4 bases from J, leaving 6 bases between. The CDR3 length is 12 residues. Germline CDR1 and CDR2: SGHAT and FQNNGV. This CDR3 is CASSLEYNEQFF. The CDR3 coding sequence is TGTGCCAGCAGCCTTGAGTACAATGAGCAGTTCTTC.

V usage is TRBV20-1 and J usage is TRBJ2-1; D perhaps matches TRBD2 (5 bases). The germline CDR1 and CDR2 sequences are DFQATT and SNEGSKA (reference sequence). The V gene lost 6 bases and the J gene lost 1 base, with 10 bases spanning the gap. This CDR3 region has 13 residues. As DNA, the CDR3 is TGCAGTGCCAAACGGGGTTCCTACAATGAGCAGTTCTTC. Its translation is CSAKRGSYNEQFF.

This clonotype showed up just a few times. In DNA, the CDR3 is TGTGCCAGCAGTACCAGCGGGAGTTACTACAATGAGCAGTTCTTC. Amino acids: CASSTSGSYYNEQFF. The chain is built from TRBV14 and TRBJ2-1, with 8 bases fitting TRBD2. V shed 6 bases and J 3 bases; nucleotides not matched to a gene: 7. The CDR3 runs to 15 residues. Germline assignment: CDR1 SGHDN and CDR2 FVKESK.

This chain uses TRBV11-3 with TRBJ2-3; TRBD1 matches 7 bases. The CDR3 is 15 amino acids. V lost 3 bases to trimming and J lost 2 bases; unmatched junction nucleotides: 5. Germline V CDR1 and CDR2: SGHNT, YENEEA. DNA of the CDR3: TGTGCCAGCAGCTTCAGGACAGGCGACACAGATACGCAGTATTTT. Its translation is CASSFRTGDTDTQYF.

This clonotype was observed a few times. The rearrangement links TRBV7-2 to TRBJ1-1; TRBD1 aligns across 7 bases. J lost 1 base, V lost 4 bases, and 6 bases had no gene match. Germline V gene sequence: CDR1 SGHTA, CDR2 FQGNSA. There are 15 residues in the CDR3. The DNA of the CDR3 is TGTGCCAGCAGCTCGACGAGACAGGGGAACACTGAAGCTTTCTTT. As protein: CASSSTRQGNTEAFF.

This clonotype was seen more than once but under ten times. J is TRBJ2-7 and V is TRBV18, with TRBD1 as a possible D gene (8 bases). Per germline, CDR1 KGHSH and CDR2 LQKENI. V was shortened by 6 bases and J by 6 bases, with 15 bases between the two germline ends. This CDR3 contains 13 residues. This CDR3 is CASSPTGEGEQYF. Written as DNA, the CDR3 is TGTGCCAGCTCCCCGACAGGGGAGGGCGAGCAGTACTTC.

The sample holds many counts of this clonotype. The CDR3 sequence: CSVAGVSTDTQYF. In nucleotides, the CDR3 is TGCAGCGTTGCGGGGGTATCCACAGATACGCAGTATTTT. The chain recombines TRBV29-1 with TRBJ2-3; D is possibly TRBD2 (6 bases). The CDR3 length is 13 residues. CDR1 is SQVTM, CDR2 ANQGSEA, per germline. V was clipped by 4 bases and J by 2 bases, with 10 bases between them.